This T cell receptor (beta chain) was captured in a study of blood T cell repertoires in COVID-19. Study-level background: The United States, Italy and Spain provided the acute and convalescent COVID-19 samples.

J lost 3 bases, V lost 0 bases, and 9 bases had no gene match. This CDR3 region has 17 residues. CDR1 is PRHDT and CDR2 is FYEKMQ in the germline V gene (reference sequence). Those who participated ranged in age from roughly 18 to 89 years and resided in 24 US areas. Clinical history reported by participants formed the basis on which cohorts were assigned. The data were produced by immunoSEQ multiplex PCR, yet TCRdb's version contains in-frame clones alone and is incomplete. The sample includes roughly 280,000 clones, 85% to 90% seen only once; the top ten take approximately 4%. What was sequenced was PBMCs or T cells enriched from blood (not recorded which). The rearrangement uses TRBV13 and TRBJ2-3, with 7 positions matching TRBD1. This sequence was found in a woman in her 30s with acute COVID-19. CDR3 sequence (DNA): TGTGCCAGCAGCTTAGGCAGCCGGGACAGACAGACAGATACGCAGTATTTT. Amino acid sequence: CASSLGSRDRQTDTQYF.